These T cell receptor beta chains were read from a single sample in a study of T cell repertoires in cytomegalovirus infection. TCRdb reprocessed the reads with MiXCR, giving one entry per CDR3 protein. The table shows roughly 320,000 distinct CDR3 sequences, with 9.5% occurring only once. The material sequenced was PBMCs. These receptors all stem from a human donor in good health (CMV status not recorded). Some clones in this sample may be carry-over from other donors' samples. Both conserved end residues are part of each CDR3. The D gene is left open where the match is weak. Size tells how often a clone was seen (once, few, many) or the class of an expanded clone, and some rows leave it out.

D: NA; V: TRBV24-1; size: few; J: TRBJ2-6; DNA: TGTGCCACCGAAGGGATGAAAGCTGGGGCCAACGTCCTGACTTTC; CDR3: CATEGMKAGANVLTF
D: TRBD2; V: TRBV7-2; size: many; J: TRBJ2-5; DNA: TGTGCCAGCAGCTTAGGTCGGGGGGGCGGTGAGACCCAGTACTTC; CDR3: CASSLGRGGGETQYF
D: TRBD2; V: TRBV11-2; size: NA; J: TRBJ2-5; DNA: TGTGCCAGCAGCTTGGGAGGGGCGCTGGAGACCCAGTACTTC; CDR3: CASSLGGALETQYF
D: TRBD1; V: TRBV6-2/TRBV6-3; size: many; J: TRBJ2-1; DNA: TGTGCCAGCCGACCCGCCGGGACAGGGGGCTACAATGAGCAGTTCTTC; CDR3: CASRPAGTGGYNEQFF
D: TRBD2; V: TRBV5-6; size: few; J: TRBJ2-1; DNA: TGTGCCAGCAGCTCCCGACCGGGACTAGCGGGGGGGCCCGGCAATGAGCAGTTCTTC; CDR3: CASSSRPGLAGGPGNEQFF
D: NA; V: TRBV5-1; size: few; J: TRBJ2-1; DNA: TGCGCCAGCAGCTTGGCGGCCCTGAGCTCCTACAATGAGCAGTTCTTC; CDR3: CASSLAALSSYNEQFF
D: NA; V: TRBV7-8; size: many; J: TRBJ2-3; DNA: TGTGCCAGCCGCGGGGTCTCCACAGATACGCAGTATTTT; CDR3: CASRGVSTDTQYF
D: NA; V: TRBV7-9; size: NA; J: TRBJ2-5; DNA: TGTGCCAGCAGCTTGGGCGGAACCGGGGAGACCCAGTACTTC; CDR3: CASSLGGTGETQYF
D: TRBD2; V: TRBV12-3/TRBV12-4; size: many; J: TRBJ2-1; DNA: TGTGCCAGCAGTTTAGCCGACGTTTTAGGGAGGGGTTTCGAGCAGTTCTTC; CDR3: CASSLADVLGRGFEQFF
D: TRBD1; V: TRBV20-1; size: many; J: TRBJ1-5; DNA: TGCAGTGCTAGATGGACAGGTGGCAATCAGCCCCAGCATTTT; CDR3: CSARWTGGNQPQHF
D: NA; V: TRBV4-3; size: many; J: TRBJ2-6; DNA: TGCGCCAGCAGCCAAGATCGGCAGCCTGGGGCCAACGTCCTGACTTTC; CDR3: CASSQDRQPGANVLTF
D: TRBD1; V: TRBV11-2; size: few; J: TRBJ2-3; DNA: TGTGCCAGCAGCCCGAGGACAGGGATACGCACAGATACGCAGTATTTT; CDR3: CASSPRTGIRTDTQYF
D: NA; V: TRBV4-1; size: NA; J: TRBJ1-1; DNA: TGCGCCAGCAGCCAAGACGGGGGGTGGACTGAAGCTTTCTTT; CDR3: CASSQDGGWTEAFF
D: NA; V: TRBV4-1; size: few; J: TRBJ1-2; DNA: TGCGCCAGCAGCCAAGCCAAGGTCGCCATCGAGCGTGGCTACACCTTC; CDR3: CASSQAKVAIERGYTF
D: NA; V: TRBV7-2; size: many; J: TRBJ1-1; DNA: TGTGCCAGCCCTCCGGGGGGACCCAACACTGAAGCTTTCTTT; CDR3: CASPPGGPNTEAFF
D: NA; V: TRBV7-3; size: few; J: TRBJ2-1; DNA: TGTGCCAGCAGCCCTAACGGAGGGGCAATCTACAATGAGCAGTTCTTC; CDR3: CASSPNGGAIYNEQFF
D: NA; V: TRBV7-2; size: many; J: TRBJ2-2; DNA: TGTGCCAGCAGCTTAAATAACGCTAGACGTAGCACCGGGGAGCTGTTTTTT; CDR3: CASSLNNARRSTGELFF
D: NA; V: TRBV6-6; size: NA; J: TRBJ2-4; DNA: TGTGCCAGCAGTTACACTCGTAAGAACATTCAGTACTTC; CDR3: CASSYTRKNIQYF
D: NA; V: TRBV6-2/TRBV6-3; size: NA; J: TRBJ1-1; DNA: TGTGCCAGCAGTTCCCCCCGAGTGGCTGAAGCTTTCTTT; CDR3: CASSSPRVAEAFF
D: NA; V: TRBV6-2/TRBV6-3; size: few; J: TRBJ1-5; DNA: TGTGCCAGCACGGTTGGGGGAAATCAGCCCCAGCATTTT; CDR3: CASTVGGNQPQHF
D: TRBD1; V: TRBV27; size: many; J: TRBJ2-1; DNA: TGTGCCAGCAGCTATTGGGACAGAGACAATGAGCAGTTCTTC; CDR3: CASSYWDRDNEQFF
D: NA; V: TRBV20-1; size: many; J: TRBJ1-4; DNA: TGCAGTGCTGCCCCAGCTAATGAAAAACTGTTTTTT; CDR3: CSAAPANEKLFF
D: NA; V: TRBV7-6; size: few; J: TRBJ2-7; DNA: TGTGCCAGCAGCTTAGCGAGGGGGTCTCGCGAGCAGTACTTC; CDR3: CASSLARGSREQYF
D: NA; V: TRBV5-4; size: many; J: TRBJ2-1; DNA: TGTGCCAGCAGCTCGGAGGGGGGGCACCCCTACAATGAGCAGTTCTTC; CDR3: CASSSEGGHPYNEQFF
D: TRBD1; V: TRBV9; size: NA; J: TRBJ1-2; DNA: TGTGCCAGCAGCGTAGCAGTGACAGGGGAGCTTGGGGGACATGGCTACACCTTC; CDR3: CASSVAVTGELGGHGYTF
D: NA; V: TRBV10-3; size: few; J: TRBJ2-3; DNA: TGTGCCATCAGTGAAATGTCTGATACGCAGTATTTT; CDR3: CAISEMSDTQYF
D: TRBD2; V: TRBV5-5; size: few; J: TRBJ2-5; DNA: TGTGCCAGCAGCTCCGCCGGGACTAGCAGGCAAGAGACCCAGTACTTC; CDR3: CASSSAGTSRQETQYF
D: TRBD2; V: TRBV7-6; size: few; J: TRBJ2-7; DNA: TGTGCCAGCAGCCCGGTGGGGGGGTCGGGCGAGCAGTACTTC; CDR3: CASSPVGGSGEQYF
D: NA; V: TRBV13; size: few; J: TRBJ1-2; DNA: TGTGCCAGCAGCTTAGCACGGCCAGGTGGTGGCTACACCTTC; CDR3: CASSLARPGGGYTF
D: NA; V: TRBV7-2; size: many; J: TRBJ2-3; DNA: TGTGCCAGCAGCTCTCAGGGTGGTACGCAGTATTTT; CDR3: CASSSQGGTQYF
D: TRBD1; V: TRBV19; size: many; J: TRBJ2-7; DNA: TGTGCCAGTACCCAGAGTCCAGGGGGCTCCTACGAGCAGTACTTC; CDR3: CASTQSPGGSYEQYF
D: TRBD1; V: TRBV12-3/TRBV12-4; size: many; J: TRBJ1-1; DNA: TGTGCCAGCACCATTGGGGGACAGGGGGCGGGAGGGACTGAAGCTTTCTTT; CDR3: CASTIGGQGAGGTEAFF
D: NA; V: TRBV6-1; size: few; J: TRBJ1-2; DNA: TGTGCCAGCAGTGAACGGGGACCTAACTATGGCTACACCTTC; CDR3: CASSERGPNYGYTF
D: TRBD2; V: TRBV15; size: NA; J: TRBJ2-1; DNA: TGTGCCACCGCCGACACTAGCGGACTATACAATGAGCAGTTCTTC; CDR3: CATADTSGLYNEQFF
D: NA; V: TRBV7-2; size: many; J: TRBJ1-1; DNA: TGTGCCAGCAGCCTACTACAGGGCACTGAAGCTTTCTTT; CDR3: CASSLLQGTEAFF
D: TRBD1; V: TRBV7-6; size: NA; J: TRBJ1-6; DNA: TGTGCCAGCAGCCTCCGGGACAGCTCTTCACCCCTCCACTTT; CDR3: CASSLRDSSSPLHF
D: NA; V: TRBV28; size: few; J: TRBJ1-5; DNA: TGTGCCAGCAGGCTACAGGGAAATCAGCCCCAGCATTTT; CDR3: CASRLQGNQPQHF
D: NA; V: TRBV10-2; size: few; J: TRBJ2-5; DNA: TGCGCCAGCAGGGACTGGGGCCAAGAGACCCAGTACTTC; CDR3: CASRDWGQETQYF
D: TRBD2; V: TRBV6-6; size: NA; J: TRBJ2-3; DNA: TGTGCCAGCAGTTCATTACTAGCGGGTGTCACAGATACGCAGTATTTT; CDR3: CASSSLLAGVTDTQYF
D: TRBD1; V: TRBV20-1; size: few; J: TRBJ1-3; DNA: TGCAGTGCTTCCAAGACAGGGGCAATTGCTGGAAACACCATATATTTT; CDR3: CSASKTGAIAGNTIYF
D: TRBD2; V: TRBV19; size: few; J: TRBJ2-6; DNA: TGTGCCAGTAGTATGGACTCTTTCCTAGCGGGGGGCCTACTCTCTGGGGCCAACGTCCTGACTTTC; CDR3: CASSMDSFLAGGLLSGANVLTF
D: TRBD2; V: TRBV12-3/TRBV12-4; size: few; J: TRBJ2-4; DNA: TGTGCCAGCATGAAGCGGGGGGTTCGGGGAAACATTCAGTACTTC; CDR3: CASMKRGVRGNIQYF
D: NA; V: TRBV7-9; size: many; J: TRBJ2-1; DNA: TGTGCCAGCAGCCCTCGGCCAGGGGACACCTACAATGAGCAGTTCTTC; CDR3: CASSPRPGDTYNEQFF
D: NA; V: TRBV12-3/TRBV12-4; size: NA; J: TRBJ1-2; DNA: TGTGCCAGCAGTTTTCGGGACTATGGCTACACCTTC; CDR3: CASSFRDYGYTF
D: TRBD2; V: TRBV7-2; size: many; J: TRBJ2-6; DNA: TGTGCCAGCAGCTTTAGCGGGAGCCGCACGGGGGCCAACGTCCTGACTTTC; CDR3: CASSFSGSRTGANVLTF
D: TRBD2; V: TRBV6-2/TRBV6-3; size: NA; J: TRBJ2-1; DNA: TGTGCCAGCAGCAAGAGGGGACTAGCGGGTCCCAATGAGCAGTTCTTC; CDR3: CASSKRGLAGPNEQFF
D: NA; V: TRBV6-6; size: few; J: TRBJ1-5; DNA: TGTGCCAGCAGGTATACAGGGTCCAGCAATCAGCCCCAGCATTTT; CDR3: CASRYTGSSNQPQHF
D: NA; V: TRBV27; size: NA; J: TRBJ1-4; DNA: TGTGCCAGCAGTTCTTTGCCCCTGGTGGAGAGGGGAAAACTGTTTTTT; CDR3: CASSSLPLVERGKLFF